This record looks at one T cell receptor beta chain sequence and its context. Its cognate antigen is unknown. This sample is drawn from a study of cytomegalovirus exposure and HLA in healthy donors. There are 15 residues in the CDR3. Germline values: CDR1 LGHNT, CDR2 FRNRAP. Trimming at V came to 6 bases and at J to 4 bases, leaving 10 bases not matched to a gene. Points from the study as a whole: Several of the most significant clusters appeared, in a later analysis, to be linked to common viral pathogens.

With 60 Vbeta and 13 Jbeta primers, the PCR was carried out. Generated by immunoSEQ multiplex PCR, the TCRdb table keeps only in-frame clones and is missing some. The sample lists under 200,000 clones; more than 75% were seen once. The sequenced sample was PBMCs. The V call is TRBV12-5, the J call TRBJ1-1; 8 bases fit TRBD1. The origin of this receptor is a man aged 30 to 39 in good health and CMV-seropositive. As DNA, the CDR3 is TGTGCTAGTGGCTTACAACAGGGGGTGGGCACTGAAGCTTTCTTT. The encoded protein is CASGLQQGVGTEAFF.